The 9 T cell receptor beta chains presented below share a single source sample, sequenced in a study of blood T cell repertoires in COVID-19. TCRdb's copy holds only in-frame clones and misses some; the assay was immunoSEQ multiplex PCR. The sample holds some 180,000 clones, around 83% seen once. Material: PBMCs or T cells enriched from blood (not recorded which). The receptor source for this set is a woman in her 30s who had been exposed to COVID-19.

V is TRBV29-1 and J is TRBJ1-2; D gene ambiguous. The CDR3 consists of 12 residues. CDR1 SQVTM and CDR2 ANQGSEA come from the germline V gene. Trimming stripped 6 bases from V and 4 bases from J, with 12 bases between. The chain's CDR3 is CSVDPGFYGYTF. CDR3 in DNA: TGCAGCGTAGACCCGGGTTTCTATGGCTACACCTTC.

The V and J genes are TRBV7-9 and TRBJ2-3; 10 bases line up with TRBD2. The CDR3 runs to 18 residues. Germline values: CDR1 SEHNR, CDR2 FQNEAQ (reference sequence). V trimming: 5 bases; J trimming: 5 bases; junction bases outside the gene matches: 16. This CDR3 reads CASSPWVISSGGIDTQYF. DNA for the CDR3: TGTGCCAGCAGCCCCTGGGTAATTTCTAGCGGGGGAATAGATACGCAGTATTTT.

The chain has TRBV7-9 and TRBJ2-3; a possible D gene is TRBD1 (6 bases). The CDR3 sequence is 15 residues long. Per the germline V gene, CDR1 is SEHNR and CDR2 is FQNEAQ (reference sequence). Trimming cost V 5 bases and J 2 bases, with 14 bases left between them. The CDR3 bases are TGTGCCAGCAGCGCATGGGACATATCCACAGATACGCAGTATTTT. This sequence encodes CASSAWDISTDTQYF.

The chain links TRBV3-1 (or the pseudogene TRBV3-2) to TRBJ1-4, with D hard to call. The CDR3 contains 16 residues. The germline V gene has CDR1 LGHDT and CDR2 YNNKEL (reference sequence). V lost 0 bases and J 6 bases, leaving 14 bases between the germline ends. The CDR3 DNA reads as TGTGCCAGCAGCCAAGAGGGAGACACCGAGTATGAAAAACTGTTTTTT. Encoded protein: CASSQEGDTEYEKLFF.

The V and J genes are TRBV14 and TRBJ1-6; D unclear. The CDR3 runs 18 residues. The germline CDR1 and CDR2 sequences are SGHDN and FVKESK. V was clipped by 0 bases and J by 0 bases, with 12 bases between them. The CDR3, as DNA: TGTGCCAGCAGCCAAGACCGGAGAGTGGGCTCCTATAATTCACCCCTCCACTTT. Amino acids: CASSQDRRVGSYNSPLHF.

V usage is TRBV6-5 and J usage is TRBJ1-2; D call uncertain. The CDR3 runs 15 residues. Germline CDR1 and CDR2: MNHEY and SVGAGI. V was shortened by 0 bases and J by 2 bases, with 10 bases between the two germline ends. CDR3 nucleotides: TGTGCCAGCAGTTACTCGCCAGATTCGAACTATGGCTACACCTTC. Protein sequence: CASSYSPDSNYGYTF.

The chain combines TRBV5-1 with TRBJ1-3, with a weak D call TRBD1 (5 bases). Between the trimmed V and J ends, which lost 0 bases and 0 bases, there was a span of 10 bases. The CDR3 is 16 residues long. CDR1 is SGHRS, CDR2 YFSETQ, per germline. The CDR3 bases are TGCGCCAGCAGCTTGGTAGGGGTTAGCTCTGGAAACACCATATATTTT. Protein product: CASSLVGVSSGNTIYF.

Written as DNA, the CDR3 is TGTGCCAGCAGCTCGAGCGAGGGATCAGAAAAACTGTTTTTT. Encoded protein: CASSSSEGSEKLFF. The chain combines TRBV7-9 with TRBJ1-4, with D uncertain. Germline V CDR1 and CDR2: SEHNR, FQNEAQ (reference sequence). The V and J ends lost 4 bases and 8 bases respectively, with 14 bases between them. This CDR3 is 14 amino acids long.

The CDR3 here is CASSLGGRTNSPLHF. CDR3 sequence (DNA): TGTGCCAGCAGCTTGGGTGGACGGACAAATTCACCCCTCCACTTT. This sequence joins TRBV5-6 and TRBJ1-6; a possible D gene is TRBD1 (5 bases). Trimming took off 0 bases at V and 7 bases at J, with 11 bases between the two ends. Germline V gene data show CDR1 as SGHDT and CDR2 as YYEEEE. The CDR3 spans 15 residues.